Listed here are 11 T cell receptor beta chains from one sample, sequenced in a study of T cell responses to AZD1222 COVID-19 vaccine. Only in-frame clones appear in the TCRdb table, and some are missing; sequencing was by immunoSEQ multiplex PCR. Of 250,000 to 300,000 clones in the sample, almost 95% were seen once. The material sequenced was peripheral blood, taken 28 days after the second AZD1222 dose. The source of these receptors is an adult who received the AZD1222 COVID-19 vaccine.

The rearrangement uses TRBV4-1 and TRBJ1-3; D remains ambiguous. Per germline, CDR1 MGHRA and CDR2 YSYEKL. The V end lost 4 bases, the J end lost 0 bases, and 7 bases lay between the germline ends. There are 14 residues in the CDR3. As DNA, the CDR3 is TGCGCCAGCAGCCCGGCCGGCTCTGGAAACACCATATATTTT. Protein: CASSPAGSGNTIYF.

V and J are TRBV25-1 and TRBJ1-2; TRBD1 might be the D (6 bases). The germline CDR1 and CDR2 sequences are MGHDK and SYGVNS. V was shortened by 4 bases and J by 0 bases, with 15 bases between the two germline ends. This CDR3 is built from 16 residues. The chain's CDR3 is CASSGPWTEANYGYTF. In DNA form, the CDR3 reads TGTGCCAGCAGTGGACCCTGGACAGAAGCTAACTATGGCTACACCTTC.

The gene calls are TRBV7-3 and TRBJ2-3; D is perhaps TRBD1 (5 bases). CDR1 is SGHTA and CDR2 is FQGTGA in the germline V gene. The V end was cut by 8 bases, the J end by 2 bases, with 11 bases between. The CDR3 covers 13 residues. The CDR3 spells CASQRGPTDTQYF. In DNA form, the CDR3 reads TGTGCCAGCCAAAGGGGTCCCACAGATACGCAGTATTTT. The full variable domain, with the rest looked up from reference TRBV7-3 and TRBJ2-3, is GAGVSQTPSNKVTEKGKYVELRCDPISGHTALYWYRQSLGQGPEFLIYFQGTGAADDSGLPNDRFFAVRPEGSVSTLKIQRTERGDSAVYLCASQRGPTDTQYFGPGTRLTVL.

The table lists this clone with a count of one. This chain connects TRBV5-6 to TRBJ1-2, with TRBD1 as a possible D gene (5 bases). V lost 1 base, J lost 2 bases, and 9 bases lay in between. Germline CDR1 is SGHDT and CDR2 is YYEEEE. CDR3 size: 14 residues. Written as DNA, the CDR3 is TGTGCCAGCAGCTTGCCCGACAGAAACTATGGCTACACCTTC. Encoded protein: CASSLPDRNYGYTF. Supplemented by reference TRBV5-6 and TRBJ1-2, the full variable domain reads DAGVTQSPTHLIKTRGQQVTLRCSPKSGHDTVSWYQQALGQGPQFIFQYYEEEERQRGNFPDRFSGHQFPNYSSELNVNALLLGDSALYLCASSLPDRNYGYTFGSGTRLTVV.

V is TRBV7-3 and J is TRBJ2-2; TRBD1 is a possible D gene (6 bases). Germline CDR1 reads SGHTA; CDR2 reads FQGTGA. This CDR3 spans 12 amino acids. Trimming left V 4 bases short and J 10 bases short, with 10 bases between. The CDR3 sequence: CASSWQGKELFF. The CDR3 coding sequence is TGTGCCAGCAGCTGGCAGGGGAAGGAGCTGTTTTTT.

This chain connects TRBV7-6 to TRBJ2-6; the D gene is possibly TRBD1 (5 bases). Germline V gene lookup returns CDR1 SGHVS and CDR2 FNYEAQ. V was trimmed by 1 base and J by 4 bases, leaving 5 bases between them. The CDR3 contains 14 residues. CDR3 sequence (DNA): TGTGCCAGCAGCTTAGGGGGCGGGGCCAACGTCCTGACTTTC. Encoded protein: CASSLGGGANVLTF.

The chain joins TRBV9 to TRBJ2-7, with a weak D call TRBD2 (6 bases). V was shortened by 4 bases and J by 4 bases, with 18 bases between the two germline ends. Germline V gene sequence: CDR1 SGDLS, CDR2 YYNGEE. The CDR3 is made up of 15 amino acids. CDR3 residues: CASSPGDSGGYEQYF. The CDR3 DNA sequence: TGTGCCAGCAGCCCCGGAGATAGCGGTGGTTACGAGCAGTACTTC.

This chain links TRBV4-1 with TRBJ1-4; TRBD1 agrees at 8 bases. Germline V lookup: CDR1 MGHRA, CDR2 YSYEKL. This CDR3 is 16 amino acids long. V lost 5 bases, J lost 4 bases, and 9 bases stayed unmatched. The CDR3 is CASSALGDRGNEKLFF. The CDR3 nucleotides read TGCGCCAGCAGCGCGCTCGGAGACAGGGGTAATGAAAAACTGTTTTTT.

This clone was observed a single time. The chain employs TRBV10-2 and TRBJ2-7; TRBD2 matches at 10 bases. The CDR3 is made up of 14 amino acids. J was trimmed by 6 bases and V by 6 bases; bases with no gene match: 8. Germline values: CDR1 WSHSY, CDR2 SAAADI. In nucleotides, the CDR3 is TGCGCCAGCAGAAGAGCGGGGGGGCATAGCGAGCAGTACTTC. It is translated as CASRRAGGHSEQYF.

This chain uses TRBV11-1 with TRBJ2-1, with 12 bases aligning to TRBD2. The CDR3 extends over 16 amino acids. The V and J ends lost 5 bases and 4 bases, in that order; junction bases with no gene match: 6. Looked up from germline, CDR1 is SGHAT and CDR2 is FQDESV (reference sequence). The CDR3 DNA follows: TGTGCCAGCAGCCGATTAGGGACTAGCGGGTACAATGAGCAGTTCTTC. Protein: CASSRLGTSGYNEQFF.

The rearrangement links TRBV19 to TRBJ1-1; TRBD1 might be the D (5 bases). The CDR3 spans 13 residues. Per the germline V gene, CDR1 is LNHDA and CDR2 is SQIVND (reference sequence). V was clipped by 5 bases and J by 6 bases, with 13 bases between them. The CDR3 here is CASSARATPEAFF. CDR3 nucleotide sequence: TGTGCCAGTAGTGCCAGGGCAACGCCTGAAGCTTTCTTT.